This passage covers 13 T cell receptor beta chains from one sample sequenced in a study of T cell responses to AZD1222 COVID-19 vaccine. Some clones are missing from TCRdb's copy, which holds only in-frame ones; the method was immunoSEQ multiplex PCR. The sample carries roughly 100,000 clones, approximately 88% recorded once. Sequencing used peripheral blood, obtained on day 0 of AZD1222 vaccination. The receptors come from an adult in good health.

The chain carries TRBV27 and TRBJ1-5; 9 bases fit TRBD1. The CDR3 is 15 residues long. Germline V gene lookup returns CDR1 MNHEY and CDR2 SMNVEV (reference sequence). With V trimmed by 5 bases and J by 8 bases, 10 bases remained unmatched. In DNA, the CDR3 is TGTGCCAGCAGTCCGGCCGGGACAGGGTGGGAGCCCCAGCATTTT. It encodes CASSPAGTGWEPQHF.

The chain is built from TRBV7-9 and TRBJ1-1; 9 bases are a match to TRBD1. V dropped 6 bases and J dropped 4; count of bases not matched to a gene: 9. CDR1 and CDR2 (germline): SEHNR, FQNEAQ (reference sequence). This CDR3 region has 15 residues. CDR3: CASRPPGQGGTEAFF. CDR3 nucleotides: TGTGCCAGCAGACCTCCGGGACAGGGCGGCACTGAAGCTTTCTTT.

The V gene is TRBV4-2, the J gene TRBJ2-7, with 7 positions matching TRBD2. The V gene's germline CDR1 is LGHNA and CDR2 YNFKEQ. CDR3 size: 14 residues. Trimming removed 1 base from V and 2 bases from J; junction bases left unmatched: 2. DNA of the CDR3: TGTGCCAGCAGCCAAGGTCGGGGGGCCTACGAGCAGTACTTC. It yields the protein CASSQGRGAYEQYF.

The sample holds a few counts of this clone. The V and J genes are TRBV6-5 and TRBJ1-2; D uncertain. This CDR3 contains 13 residues. Germline loops: CDR1 MNHEY, CDR2 SVGAGI. Trimming cost V 0 bases and J 4 bases, with 6 bases left between them. As DNA, the CDR3 is TGTGCCAGCAGTTACTCGGCAGGCTATGGCTACACCTTC. Translated: CASSYSAGYGYTF.

The rearrangement joins TRBV6-5 to TRBJ2-7, with D possibly called TRBD1 or TRBD2 (5 bases each). V was pared by 2 bases and J by 7 bases, with 18 bases between. The germline V gene has CDR1 MNHEY and CDR2 SVGAGI. This CDR3 region has 15 residues. As DNA, the CDR3 is TGTGCCAGCAGTTACACGCCGGGGCGCCCTGGAGAGCAGTACTTC. Its protein product is CASSYTPGRPGEQYF.

The V and J genes are TRBV7-9 and TRBJ2-1; D is possibly TRBD2 (6 bases). Germline V gene lookup returns CDR1 SEHNR and CDR2 FQNEAQ (reference sequence). V was shortened by 2 bases and J by 1 base, with 18 bases between the two germline ends. This CDR3 has 18 amino acids. CDR3 region: CASSLPIVWGTSYNEQFF. DNA for the CDR3: TGTGCCAGCAGCTTACCTATCGTATGGGGGACTTCCTACAATGAGCAGTTCTTC.

The chain couples TRBV9 to TRBJ1-6; D possibly corresponds to TRBD1 (5 bases). The ends were cut back, 7 bases at V and 5 bases at J, with 16 bases in the middle. Germline CDR1 reads SGDLS; CDR2 reads YYNGEE. This CDR3 comprises 15 residues. CDR3: CASGGTGVDNSPLHF. In DNA form, the CDR3 reads TGTGCCAGCGGGGGAACAGGCGTTGATAATTCACCCCTCCACTTT.

This clone was recorded once. This sequence joins TRBV11-2 and TRBJ1-1; D unclear. Germline V lookup: CDR1 SGHAT, CDR2 FQNNGV. The CDR3 consists of 13 residues. The germline V and J ends were trimmed by 0 bases and 5 bases, with 7 bases remaining between them. The CDR3 sequence: CASSLDRSTEAFF. In nucleotides, the CDR3 is TGTGCCAGCAGCTTAGATCGGTCAACTGAAGCTTTCTTT. Complete variable domain (other parts from reference TRBV11-2 and TRBJ1-1): EAGVAQSPRYKIIEKRQSVAFWCNPISGHATLYWYQQILGQGPKLLIQFQNNGVVDDSQLPKDRFSAERLKGVDSTLKIQPAKLEDSAVYLCASSLDRSTEAFFGQGTRLTVV.

This chain links TRBV29-1 with TRBJ1-1; maybe TRBD1 (5 bases). V was pared by 7 bases and J by 0 bases, with 15 bases between. Germline-derived CDR1 and CDR2 are SQVTM and ANQGSEA. The CDR3 loop spans 14 amino acids. The CDR3 loop reads CSGKTEMMNTEAFF. CDR3 DNA: TGCAGCGGAAAGACAGAAATGATGAACACTGAAGCTTTCTTT.

The chain carries TRBV6-1 and TRBJ1-1; TRBD1 is a possible D gene (6 bases). Trimming left V 2 bases short and J 5 bases short, with 15 bases between. The CDR3 has 15 amino acids. Germline assignment: CDR1 MNHNS and CDR2 SASEGT. In DNA form, the CDR3 reads TGTGCCAGCAGTGAATTACAGGGAGGTGAAACTGAAGCTTTCTTT. Protein: CASSELQGGETEAFF.

This rearrangement joins TRBV14 to TRBJ2-1, with 9 bases lining up with TRBD2. J lost 9 bases, V lost 1 base, and 7 bases had no gene match. CDR1 is SGHDN, CDR2 FVKESK, per germline. CDR3 length: 15 residues. The DNA for the CDR3 is TGTGCCAGCAGCCAAGTGGGCGGGGGGGCCGGTGAGCAGTTCTTC. This sequence encodes CASSQVGGGAGEQFF.

The genes are TRBV10-3 and TRBJ2-7, with a weak D call TRBD1 (6 bases). Germline assignment: CDR1 ENHRY and CDR2 SYGVKD. The CDR3 loop spans 13 amino acids. V dropped 4 bases and J dropped 1 base, with 8 bases sitting between them. The CDR3: CAISGTESYEQYF. The CDR3 nucleotides read TGTGCCATCAGTGGGACAGAATCCTACGAGCAGTACTTC.

V usage is TRBV9 and J usage is TRBJ2-3, with D hard to call. Germline assignment: CDR1 SGDLS and CDR2 YYNGEE. The CDR3 spans 13 residues. V was clipped by 0 bases and J by 2 bases, with 4 bases between them. The CDR3 region is CASSVVPTDTQYF. The CDR3 bases are TGTGCCAGCAGCGTAGTTCCCACAGATACGCAGTATTTT.